Below, 3 T cell receptor beta chains from the same sample are listed, as sequenced in a study of beta chain features in type 1 diabetes. The whole isolated RNA underwent reverse transcription, so sequencing captured expressed TCRB transcripts. Data came from immunoSEQ multiplex PCR; TCRdb stores just in-frame clones and leaves some out. The sample includes just over 600,000 clones, around 16% of them seen just once. Specimen: naive CD4+ T cells from blood. Receptors were obtained from a man younger than 35 in good health.

The chain links TRBV5-4 to TRBJ2-2; TRBD1 agrees at 8 bases. The CDR3 runs 16 residues. Trimming took 2 bases from V and 3 from J; bases not matched to a gene: 6. Looked up from germline, CDR1 is SGHNT and CDR2 is YYREEE (reference sequence). The DNA of the CDR3 is TGTGCCAGCAGCTTCCGCCAGGGGGCTCACACCGGGGAGCTGTTTTTT. Encoded protein: CASSFRQGAHTGELFF.

V and J are TRBV4-2 and TRBJ2-7, with D tentatively TRBD1 (5 bases). V was shortened by 4 bases and J by 0 bases, with 13 bases between the two germline ends. Germline V gene data show CDR1 as LGHNA and CDR2 as YNFKEQ. The CDR3 loop spans 15 amino acids. In nucleotides, the CDR3 is TGTGCCAGCAGCCCGAAGGGGCAACGCTCCTACGAGCAGTACTTC. It is translated as CASSPKGQRSYEQYF.

V usage is TRBV7-2 and J usage is TRBJ2-1; D is perhaps TRBD1 (6 bases). Germline loops: CDR1 SGHTA, CDR2 FQGNSA. Trimming left V 4 bases short and J 0 bases short, with 10 bases between. The CDR3 covers 15 residues. In nucleotides, the CDR3 is TGTGCCAGCAGCTGGGGACAAAGCTCCTACAATGAGCAGTTCTTC. Its translation: CASSWGQSSYNEQFF. The full variable domain, rest sourced from reference TRBV7-2 and TRBJ2-1, is GAGVSQSPSNKVTEKGKDVELRCDPISGHTALYWYRQSLGQGLEFLIYFQGNSAPDKSGLPSDRFSAERTGGSVSTLTIQRTQQEDSAVYLCASSWGQSSYNEQFFGPGTRLTVL.